This T cell receptor beta chain originates from a study of blood T cell repertoires in COVID-19. Study-wide background: Donors in the United States, Italy and Spain gave samples during acute or convalescent COVID-19. In each case, the material was cDNA or gDNA derived from T cells, B-cell-depleted T cells, or PBMCs.

The CDR3 loop spans 16 amino acids. This clone was seen only once. As processed by the authors: Estimated nucleated cell counts came from reference gene primer amplification. Repertoires were generated with immunoSEQ multiplex PCR, while TCRdb's copy carries only in-frame clones and drops some. V, J and clone size were drawn from that table, and D and trimming were deduced from the DNA. The table shows about 240,000 clones, with roughly 90% occurring only once. The receptor was derived from a man in his sixties who had recovered from COVID-19. The chain joins TRBV21-1 to TRBJ1-2; the D call TRBD1 from the table was never checked on the DNA. TRBV21-1 is deemed a pseudogene. Source material: peripheral blood. The CDR3 DNA sequence: TGTGCCAGCACTTCCCGAGGAGCAGGGGGCGACTATGGCTACACCTTC. Translated: CASTSRGAGGDYGYTF.